Presented here are 22 T cell receptor beta chains from one specimen sequenced in a study of cytomegalovirus exposure and HLA in healthy donors. The PCR had 60 Vbeta and 13 Jbeta primers. Profiling relied on immunoSEQ multiplex PCR, and the TCRdb table lists in-frame clones only, not all of them. Of around 200,000 clones in the sample, more than 60% are singletons; the top ten hold 0.2% to 0.25%. Sequenced sample: PBMCs. The receptor source for this set is a girl aged 2 to 9 in good health and CMV-seronegative.

DNA of the CDR3: TGTGCCAGCAGTTCGAGGACTAGCGGGCACTACGAGCAGTACTTC. Its protein product is CASSSRTSGHYEQYF. The gene calls are TRBV27 and TRBJ2-7; 11 nucleotides align to TRBD2. The CDR3 length is 15 residues. Germline values: CDR1 MNHEY, CDR2 SMNVEV (reference sequence). With V trimmed by 4 bases and J by 3 bases, 5 bases remained unmatched.

The chain links TRBV2 to TRBJ2-2; 7 nucleotides match TRBD1. Trimming took 8 bases from V and 4 from J; bases not matched to a gene: 16. Germline V gives CDR1 SNHLY, CDR2 FYNNEI. The CDR3 consists of 17 residues. DNA of the CDR3: TGTGCCAGCCTTAAAGATGCCGGGACAGCTCTCACCGGGGAGCTGTTTTTT. This sequence encodes CASLKDAGTALTGELFF.

This chain's CDR3 is CASGLGPAFF. The CDR3 DNA reads TGTGCTAGTGGTTTGGGGCCAGCTTTCTTT. The rearrangement uses TRBV12-5 and TRBJ1-1; no clear D. V gave up 1 base and J gave up 10 bases, with 4 bases separating them. The CDR3 is 10 amino acids. CDR1 LGHNT and CDR2 FRNRAP come from the germline V gene.

The CDR3 nucleotides are TGTGCCAGCAGTTCAGGGATCTACGAGCAGTACTTC. Residues: CASSSGIYEQYF. The chain combines TRBV6-5 with TRBJ2-5; the D gene is possibly TRBD1 (5 bases). The J call may be in error: the DNA end matches TRBJ2-7 better. Germline CDR1 is MNHEY and CDR2 is SVGAGI. CDR3 length: 12 residues.

The chain recombines TRBV2 with TRBJ2-7; no firm D call. V was pared by 6 bases and J by 2 bases, with 14 bases between. The CDR3 has 14 amino acids. CDR1 and CDR2 (germline): SNHLY, FYNNEI. The CDR3 DNA is TGTGCCAGCAGCCCTATCCCTAGGACCTACGAGCAGTACTTC. Residues: CASSPIPRTYEQYF.

This chain joins TRBV6-6 and TRBJ2-7, with TRBD1 matching 7 bases. V dropped 2 bases and J dropped 6; count of bases not matched to a gene: 10. The V gene's germline CDR1 is MNHNY and CDR2 SVGAGI (reference sequence). This CDR3 has 15 residues. CDR3 residues: CASSYTRQGGGEQYF. CDR3 in DNA: TGTGCCAGCAGTTACACCCGACAGGGTGGGGGCGAGCAGTACTTC.

The chain recombines TRBV18 with TRBJ1-1, with D perhaps TRBD1 (5 bases). The CDR3 is made up of 15 amino acids. Germline CDR1 and CDR2: KGHSH and LQKENI. Trimming pared 0 bases from V and 7 bases from J, leaving 15 bases between. The CDR3 sequence: CASSPPGGPVFEAFF. CDR3 sequence (DNA): TGTGCCAGCTCACCACCGGGGGGACCAGTTTTTGAAGCTTTCTTT.

The chain carries TRBV5-4 and TRBJ1-2; D is perhaps TRBD1 (5 bases). This CDR3 spans 14 amino acids. Trimming stripped 5 bases from V and 4 bases from J, with 15 bases between. Germline V gives CDR1 SGHNT, CDR2 YYREEE (reference sequence). The CDR3 protein is CASSPQGSFYGYTF. CDR3 sequence (DNA): TGTGCCAGCAGTCCCCAGGGTTCCTTCTATGGCTACACCTTC.

The chain carries TRBV19 and TRBJ1-5, with 7 bases lining up with TRBD1. The germline V gene encodes CDR1 LNHDA and CDR2 SQIVND (reference sequence). V dropped 5 bases and J dropped 0; count of bases not matched to a gene: 10. This CDR3 contains 17 residues. CDR3 sequence reads: CASSGDSPPYSNQPQHF. The CDR3 DNA reads as TGTGCCAGTAGTGGGGACAGCCCACCGTATAGCAATCAGCCCCAGCATTTT.

The chain combines TRBV5-4 with TRBJ1-2, with D perhaps matching TRBD1 (6 bases). V lost 10 bases and J lost 1, with 11 bases in between. The germline CDR1 and CDR2 sequences are SGHNT and YYREEE (reference sequence). The length of the CDR3 is 12 residues. CDR3 nucleotides: TGTGCCTGGAGCAGGGGTAACTATGGCTACACCTTC. Amino acid sequence: CAWSRGNYGYTF.

This sequence joins TRBV6-1 and TRBJ1-4; TRBD1 aligns across 7 bases. With V trimmed by 3 bases and J by 8 bases, 12 bases remained unmatched. The germline V gene encodes CDR1 MNHNS and CDR2 SASEGT. The CDR3 runs 16 residues. The CDR3 protein is CASSEGQGGPSEKLFF. CDR3 bases: TGTGCCAGCAGTGAGGGTCAAGGGGGCCCTTCAGAAAAACTGTTTTTT.

The V call is TRBV18, the J call TRBJ2-1; 9 positions match TRBD1. Germline CDR1 KGHSH, CDR2 LQKENI. J gave up 10 bases and V 8 bases, and 9 bases lay outside the gene matches. The CDR3 sequence is 13 residues long. The CDR3 is CASTGGREKEQFF. In nucleotides, the CDR3 is TGTGCCAGCACAGGGGGCCGGGAGAAGGAGCAGTTCTTC.

This chain joins TRBV11-2 and TRBJ2-1; weak D call: TRBD2 (5 bases). CDR3 length: 16 amino acids. Trimming shortened V by 1 base and J by 1 base, and 11 bases separated the two germline ends. Germline V gene lookup returns CDR1 SGHAT and CDR2 FQNNGV. The CDR3 DNA follows: TGTGCCAGCAGCTTAGCTAGCTCTAGTTCCTACAATGAGCAGTTCTTC. Translating gives CASSLASSSSYNEQFF. The full variable domain, completed using reference TRBV11-2 and TRBJ2-1, is EAGVAQSPRYKIIEKRQSVAFWCNPISGHATLYWYQQILGQGPKLLIQFQNNGVVDDSQLPKDRFSAERLKGVDSTLKIQPAKLEDSAVYLCASSLASSSSYNEQFFGPGTRLTVL.

This clone appeared a single time. The gene calls are TRBV5-1 and TRBJ2-7; 8 bases align to TRBD1. Germline CDR1 SGHRS, CDR2 YFSETQ. This CDR3 region has 14 residues. J gave up 4 bases and V 4 bases, and 7 bases lay outside the gene matches. DNA of the CDR3: TGCGCCAGCAGCCCCGGGACAGGCGGTTACGAGCAGTACTTC. This translates into CASSPGTGGYEQYF.

The chain recombines TRBV19 with TRBJ2-6, with 8 bases fitting TRBD1. The ends lost 5 bases at V and 6 bases at J; junction bases unmatched: 9. This CDR3 has 16 residues. Per germline, CDR1 LNHDA and CDR2 SQIVND (reference sequence). Written as DNA, the CDR3 is TGTGCCAGTAGTCCGGCAGGGGGCGGTCAGGCCAACGTCCTGACTTTC. Residues: CASSPAGGGQANVLTF.

This clone appeared once. This chain joins TRBV6-5 and TRBJ2-7, with TRBD2 matching 10 bases. The J segment lost 2 bases and the V segment lost 0 bases, leaving 1 base of the junction unmatched. The CDR3 totals 15 residues. CDR1 and CDR2 from the germline V gene are MNHEY and SVGAGI. CDR3 DNA: TGTGCCAGCAGTTACTCGGGACTAGCGCCCTACGAGCAGTACTTC. It translates to CASSYSGLAPYEQYF.

V and J are TRBV10-3 and TRBJ1-2; TRBD1 matches 10 bases. The CDR3 contains 16 residues. The germline V gene has CDR1 ENHRY and CDR2 SYGVKD. The junction had 8 bases not matched to a gene; V was cut back by 0 bases and J by 7 bases. The CDR3 region is CAISESVGTGVGGYTF. The CDR3 DNA sequence: TGTGCCATCAGTGAGTCAGTTGGGACAGGGGTCGGTGGCTACACCTTC.

The V call is TRBV6-1, the J call TRBJ1-3; D possibly corresponds to TRBD1 (6 bases). The CDR3 runs to 14 residues. V lost 1 base to trimming and J lost 10 bases, with 14 bases between them. Germline V gene data show CDR1 as MNHNS and CDR2 as SASEGT. CDR3 in amino acids: CASSEEILGQTIYF. The CDR3 DNA reads as TGTGCCAGCAGTGAAGAAATACTCGGACAGACCATATATTTT.

The rearrangement uses TRBV6-6 and TRBJ1-4; D unclear. This CDR3 has 15 amino acids. Trimming left V 2 bases short and J 5 bases short, with 12 bases between. CDR1 MNHNY and CDR2 SVGAGI come from the germline V gene (reference sequence). CDR3 coding DNA: TGTGCCAGCAGTTACGCGGTTCGTCGGAATGAAAAACTGTTTTTT. This translates into CASSYAVRRNEKLFF.

The chain recombines TRBV10-3 with TRBJ2-5; 7 bases are a match to TRBD1. Germline V CDR1 and CDR2: ENHRY, SYGVKD. The CDR3 length is 12 residues. The V segment lost 10 bases and the J segment 2 bases; nucleotides outside the gene matches: 4. The CDR3 nucleotides are TGTGCCACCGGGACAGCTCAAGAGACCCAGTACTTC. This codes for CATGTAQETQYF.

The V gene is TRBV10-2, the J gene TRBJ2-7, with D possibly matching TRBD1 (5 bases). V was cut by 5 bases and J by 0 bases, with 17 bases left in between. Germline V gene sequence: CDR1 WSHSY, CDR2 SAAADI. This CDR3 is 16 amino acids long. The CDR3, as DNA: TGCGCCAGCAGTTCCCGACAGACCAGTATCTCCTACGAGCAGTACTTC. As protein: CASSSRQTSISYEQYF.

V and J are TRBV10-1 and TRBJ2-3, with D possibly matching TRBD1 (6 bases). The CDR3 is made up of 13 amino acids. From germline, CDR1 is WNHNN and CDR2 SYGVQD (reference sequence). V lost 5 bases, J lost 4 bases, and 10 bases lay in between. The CDR3 reads CASSRQASDTQYF. The CDR3 nucleotides are TGCGCCAGCAGTCGACAGGCTTCAGATACGCAGTATTTT.